These 21 T cell receptor beta chains were sequenced from one sample in a study of T cells after yellow fever vaccination. A single record per CDR3 protein comes from TCRdb applying MiXCR to the 5' RACE reads. The sample lists 300,000 to 400,000 distinct CDR3 sequences; about 10% were seen once. The sample was CD4+ T cells sorted from PBMCs, taken 45 days after the yellow fever booster vaccination. The origin of the receptors is a man aged 18 to 30 who received the YFV17D yellow fever vaccine.

There are a few counts of this clonotype. This chain connects TRBV11-2 to TRBJ1-1; D is perhaps TRBD1 (5 bases). Trimming removed 4 bases from V and 7 bases from J, with 16 bases in between. CDR3 length: 14 amino acids. The germline CDR1 and CDR2 sequences are SGHAT and FQNNGV. The CDR3 nucleotides read TGTGCCAGCAGCTCATTACGGGCGCAGGGTGAAGCTTTCTTT. This sequence encodes CASSSLRAQGEAFF.

V gene TRBV18 combines with J gene TRBJ1-4; D not resolved. The V end was cut by 0 bases, the J end by 8 bases, with 16 bases between. Germline CDR1 reads KGHSH; CDR2 reads LQKENI. The CDR3 length is 16 residues. The chain's CDR3 is CASSPPSGSGREKLFF. The CDR3 DNA sequence: TGTGCCAGCTCACCACCGAGCGGCAGCGGTCGAGAAAAACTGTTTTTT.

This clonotype was observed a handful of times. The chain recombines TRBV7-3 with TRBJ1-1, with TRBD1 identical over 8 bases. Germline values: CDR1 SGHTA, CDR2 FQGTGA. This CDR3 has 13 residues. Germline trimming cut 5 bases from V and 4 bases from J; bases unmatched to any gene: 3. In DNA, the CDR3 is TGTGCCAGCAGCCAGGACAGGGCCACTGAAGCTTTCTTT. Protein: CASSQDRATEAFF.

Many counts were recorded for this clonotype. The rearrangement uses TRBV6-4 and TRBJ2-2; D gene uncertain. The CDR3 runs 12 residues. V lost 5 bases and J 5 bases, leaving 6 bases between the germline ends. Germline loops: CDR1 MRHNA, CDR2 SNTAGT. The CDR3 protein is CASSSRTGELFF. Written as DNA, the CDR3 is TGTGCCAGCAGTTCGAGAACCGGGGAGCTGTTTTTT.

This clonotype was observed a few times. The chain couples TRBV20-1 to TRBJ2-1, with D perhaps TRBD2 (6 bases). Trimming left V 1 base short and J 9 bases short, with 22 bases between. The CDR3 spans 16 residues. Germline loops: CDR1 DFQATT, CDR2 SNEGSKA (reference sequence). The DNA of the CDR3 is TGCAGTGCTAGAGCGATGGAGGCGGCGTTGGAGGGTGAGCAGTTCTTC. Amino acids: CSARAMEAALEGEQFF.

This chain joins TRBV5-1 and TRBJ1-5; weak D call: TRBD1 (5 bases). V was cut by 3 bases and J by 3 bases, with 13 bases left in between. The CDR3 spans 15 residues. From germline, CDR1 is SGHRS and CDR2 YFSETQ. The CDR3 DNA reads TGCGCCAGCAGCTGGGGGAATGCCCCCAATCAGCCCCAGCATTTT. It yields the protein CASSWGNAPNQPQHF.

This clonotype came up many times. The chain combines TRBV2 with TRBJ1-2; the D gene is possibly TRBD1 (5 bases). This CDR3 is 17 amino acids long. V was shortened by 5 bases and J by 0 bases, with 19 bases between the two germline ends. Germline CDR1 is SNHLY and CDR2 is FYNNEI. The CDR3 loop is CASSPLGGTKANYGYTF. The CDR3 region has the DNA TGTGCCAGCAGTCCCCTTGGTGGGACCAAAGCTAACTATGGCTACACCTTC.

The chain uses TRBV29-1 and TRBJ1-1, with 10 nucleotides matching TRBD1. The CDR3 runs 15 residues. After removal of 6 bases from V and 1 base from J, the junction contained 8 bases not matched to a gene. Germline lookup yields CDR1 SQVTM and CDR2 ANQGSEA. The CDR3 sequence is CSVGDRGLENTEAFF. DNA for the CDR3: TGCAGCGTGGGCGACAGGGGGCTGGAGAACACTGAAGCTTTCTTT.

The chain couples TRBV5-6 to TRBJ2-7, with TRBD1 as a possible D gene (5 bases). Germline lookup yields CDR1 SGHDT and CDR2 YYEEEE. Trimming removed 0 bases at V and 0 bases at J, with 13 bases between. The CDR3 is made up of 16 amino acids. CDR3 in amino acids: CASSLGGKQDSYEQYF. Here the CDR3 DNA reads TGTGCCAGCAGCTTGGGGGGCAAGCAGGACTCCTACGAGCAGTACTTC.

This clonotype was detected a few times. V and J are TRBV7-2 and TRBJ2-7; the D call may be TRBD1 or TRBD2 (5 bases each). Germline assignment: CDR1 SGHTA and CDR2 FQGNSA. V gave up 5 bases and J gave up 7 bases, with 18 bases separating them. The CDR3 has 14 amino acids. The DNA of the CDR3 is TGTGCCAGCAGCCCCCTTCGGGGACGTGAAGAGCAGTACTTC. It codes for CASSPLRGREEQYF. Drawing the rest from reference TRBV7-2 and TRBJ2-7, the complete variable domain is GAGVSQSPSNKVTEKGKDVELRCDPISGHTALYWYRQSLGQGLEFLIYFQGNSAPDKSGLPSDRFSAERTGGSVSTLTIQRTQQEDSAVYLCASSPLRGREEQYFGPGTRLTVT.

This clonotype has only a few counts. This chain links TRBV11-2 with TRBJ2-3; 10 bases agree with TRBD2. The length of the CDR3 is 16 residues. The germline V gene has CDR1 SGHAT and CDR2 FQNNGV. The trim removed 2 bases at V and 4 bases at J, leaving 6 bases unmatched. CDR3 DNA sequence: TGTGCCAGCAGCTTAAAGATAGCGGGGGGCGCAGATACGCAGTATTTT. It codes for CASSLKIAGGADTQYF.

In its sample, this clonotype was seen many times. V gene TRBV4-1 combines with J gene TRBJ1-3; D is unclear. V dropped 3 bases and J dropped 2 bases, with 5 bases sitting between them. This CDR3 contains 13 residues. Per germline, CDR1 MGHRA and CDR2 YSYEKL. The CDR3 coding sequence is TGCGCCAGCAGCCACCAGGCTGGAAACACCATATATTTT. Its translation is CASSHQAGNTIYF.

The V gene is TRBV4-1, the J gene TRBJ1-2; the match to TRBD1 covers 7 bases. The CDR3 has 14 residues. Looked up from germline, CDR1 is MGHRA and CDR2 is YSYEKL. Losses at the gene ends were 5 bases for V and 4 bases for J; bases not matched to a gene: 7. The CDR3 is CASSSRDSGYGYTF. For the CDR3, the DNA is TGCGCCAGCAGCTCCCGGGACAGCGGCTATGGCTACACCTTC.

This clonotype was seen many times. The chain uses TRBV6-5 and TRBJ2-7; D may correspond to TRBD1 or TRBD2 (5 bases each). Germline V gene data show CDR1 as MNHEY and CDR2 as SVGAGI. V was clipped by 6 bases and J by 6 bases, with 12 bases between them. This CDR3 has 12 amino acids. CDR3 in DNA: TGTGCCAGCAGCTCTGGGGGTGGCGAGCAGTACGTC. It encodes CASSSGGGEQYV.

The chain links TRBV4-3 to TRBJ1-2, with D perhaps matching TRBD1 (6 bases). The V end lost 4 bases, the J end lost 3 bases, and 18 bases lay between the germline ends. In germline, CDR1 is LGHNA, CDR2 YSLEER. CDR3 size: 16 residues. The CDR3 DNA is TGCGCCAGCAGCCGTAGAGGGGCCTCAGGGGACTATGGCTACACCTTC. Protein product: CASSRRGASGDYGYTF.

The chain combines TRBV7-9 with TRBJ1-1; no reliable D call. The V gene's germline CDR1 is SEHNR and CDR2 FQNEAQ (reference sequence). The length of the CDR3 is 15 residues. V was trimmed by 1 base and J by 0 bases, leaving 9 bases between them. For the CDR3, the DNA is TGTGCCAGCAGCTTAGAACGGATCGTGAACACTGAAGCTTTCTTT. It codes for CASSLERIVNTEAFF.

This clonotype was seen a few times. The chain links TRBV7-2 to TRBJ2-5, with 7 bases lining up with TRBD1. The germline gives CDR1 SGHTA, CDR2 FQGNSA. There are 13 residues in the CDR3. The J segment lost 6 bases and the V segment lost 5 bases, leaving 6 bases of the junction unmatched. The CDR3 region has the DNA TGTGCCAGCAGCCGGGACAGCGAAAAGACCCAGTACTTC. It is translated as CASSRDSEKTQYF.

There are a few counts of this clonotype. The rearrangement joins TRBV6-6 to TRBJ1-1; unclear D gene. Per the germline V gene, CDR1 is MNHNY and CDR2 is SVGAGI (reference sequence). The CDR3 extends over 14 amino acids. V lost 3 bases and J 1 base, leaving 9 bases between the germline ends. The CDR3 protein is CASSYLGSNTEAFF. The CDR3 DNA follows: TGTGCCAGCAGTTATTTGGGGTCGAACACTGAAGCTTTCTTT.

This clonotype was observed many times. The chain uses TRBV9 and TRBJ2-3; unclear D gene. V was pared by 3 bases and J by 5 bases, with 10 bases between. Germline V gene sequence: CDR1 SGDLS, CDR2 YYNGEE. This CDR3 is built from 13 residues. The CDR3 DNA follows: TGTGCCAGCAGCGGGACGGCTGAAGATACGCAGTATTTT. Translated, it gives CASSGTAEDTQYF.

V is TRBV12-3 or TRBV12-4 and J is TRBJ2-7, with 7 positions matching TRBD2. The trim removed 4 bases at V and 4 bases at J, leaving 10 bases unmatched. The CDR3 runs 15 residues. CDR3 coding DNA: TGTGCCAGCAGTTATTCCGCGGGGGTCCCATACGAGCAGTACTTC. It is translated as CASSYSAGVPYEQYF.

This clonotype was observed many times. The V gene is TRBV7-7, the J gene TRBJ2-5, with D possibly being TRBD1 (6 bases). Germline CDR1 is SSHAT and CDR2 is FNYEAQ (reference sequence). CDR3 length equals 16 residues. With 5 bases removed from V and 4 bases from J, the gap between germline ends came to 20 bases. The CDR3 loop reads CASSPLGGLVGETQYF. In nucleotides, the CDR3 is TGTGCCAGCAGCCCCCTAGGGGGATTAGTTGGAGAGACCCAGTACTTC.